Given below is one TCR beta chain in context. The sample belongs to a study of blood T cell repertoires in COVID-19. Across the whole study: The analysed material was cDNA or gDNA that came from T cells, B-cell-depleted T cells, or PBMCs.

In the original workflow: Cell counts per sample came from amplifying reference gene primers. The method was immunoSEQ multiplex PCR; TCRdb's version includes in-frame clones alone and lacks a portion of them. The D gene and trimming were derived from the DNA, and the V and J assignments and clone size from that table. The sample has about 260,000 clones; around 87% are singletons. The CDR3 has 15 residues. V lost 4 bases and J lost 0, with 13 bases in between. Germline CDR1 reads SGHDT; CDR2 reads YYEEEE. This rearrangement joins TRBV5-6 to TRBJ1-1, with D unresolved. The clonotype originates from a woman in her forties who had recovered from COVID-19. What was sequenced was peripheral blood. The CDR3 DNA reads TGTGCCAGCAGCGCGGCGAGGGAACTGAACACTGAAGCTTTCTTT. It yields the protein CASSAARELNTEAFF.